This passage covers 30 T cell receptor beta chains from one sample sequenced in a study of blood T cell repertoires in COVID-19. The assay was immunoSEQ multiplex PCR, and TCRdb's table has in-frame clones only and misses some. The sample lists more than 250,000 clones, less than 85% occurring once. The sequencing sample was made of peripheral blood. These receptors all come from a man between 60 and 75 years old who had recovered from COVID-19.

The CDR3 here is CASSPPPGRGQETQYF. Written as DNA, the CDR3 is TGTGCCAGCAGTCCTCCCCCGGGGCGGGGGCAAGAGACCCAGTACTTC. V and J are TRBV28 and TRBJ2-5, with TRBD2 matching 7 bases. Germline V gene data show CDR1 as MDHEN and CDR2 as SYDVKM. CDR3 length equals 16 residues. V was clipped by 5 bases and J by 2 bases; unmatched bases: 11.

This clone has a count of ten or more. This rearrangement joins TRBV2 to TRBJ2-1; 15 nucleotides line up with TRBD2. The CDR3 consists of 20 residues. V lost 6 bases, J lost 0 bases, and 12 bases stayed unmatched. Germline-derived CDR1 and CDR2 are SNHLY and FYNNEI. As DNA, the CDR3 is TGTGCCAGCAGGATTAACGGACTAGCGGGAGGGGAGAACTCCTACAATGAGCAGTTCTTC. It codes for CASRINGLAGGENSYNEQFF.

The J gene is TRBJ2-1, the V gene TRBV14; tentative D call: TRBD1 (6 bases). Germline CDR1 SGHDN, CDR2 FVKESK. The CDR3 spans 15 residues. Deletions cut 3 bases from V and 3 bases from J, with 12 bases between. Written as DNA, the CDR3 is TGTGCCAGCAGCCACAGGGGTTCGAACTACAATGAGCAGTTCTTC. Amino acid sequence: CASSHRGSNYNEQFF.

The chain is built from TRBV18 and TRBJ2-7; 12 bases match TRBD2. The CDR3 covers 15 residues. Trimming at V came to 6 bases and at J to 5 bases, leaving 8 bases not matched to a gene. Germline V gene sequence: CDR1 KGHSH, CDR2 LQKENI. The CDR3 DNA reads TGTGCCAGCTCGCCGACTAGCGGGAGTAACAACGAGCAGTACTTC. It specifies CASSPTSGSNNEQYF.

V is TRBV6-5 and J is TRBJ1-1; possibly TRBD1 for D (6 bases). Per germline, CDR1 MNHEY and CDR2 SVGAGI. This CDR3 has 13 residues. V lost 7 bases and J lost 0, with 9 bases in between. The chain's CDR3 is CASIWTVNTEAFF. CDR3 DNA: TGTGCCAGCATCTGGACAGTGAACACTGAAGCTTTCTTT.

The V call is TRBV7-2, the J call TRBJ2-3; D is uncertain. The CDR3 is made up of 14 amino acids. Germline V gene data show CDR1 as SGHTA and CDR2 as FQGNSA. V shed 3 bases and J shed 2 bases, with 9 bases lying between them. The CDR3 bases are TGTGCCAGCAGCTTGCGATCTACCACAGATACGCAGTATTTT. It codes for CASSLRSTTDTQYF.

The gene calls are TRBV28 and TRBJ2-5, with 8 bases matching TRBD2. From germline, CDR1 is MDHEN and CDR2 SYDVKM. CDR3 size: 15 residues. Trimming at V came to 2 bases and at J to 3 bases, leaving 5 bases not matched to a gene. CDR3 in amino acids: CASSLGGSGEETQYF. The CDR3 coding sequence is TGTGCCAGCAGTTTAGGGGGTAGCGGGGAAGAGACCCAGTACTTC.

The CDR3 DNA is TGTGCCAGCAGCTTAGTCCCCCCACTAGCCGCCGGGGAGCTGTTTTTT. Its translation is CASSLVPPLAAGELFF. The V call is TRBV11-2, the J call TRBJ2-2; a weak D match, TRBD2 (6 bases). Germline V lookup: CDR1 SGHAT, CDR2 FQNNGV. This CDR3 has 16 amino acids. Trimming took 1 base from V and 6 from J, leaving 15 bases between them.

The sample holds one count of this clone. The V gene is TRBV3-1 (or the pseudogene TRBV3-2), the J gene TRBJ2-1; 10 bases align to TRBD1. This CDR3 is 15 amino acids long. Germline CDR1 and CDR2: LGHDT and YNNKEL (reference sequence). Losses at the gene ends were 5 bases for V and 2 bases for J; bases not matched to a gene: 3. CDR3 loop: CASSSDRGPYNEQFF. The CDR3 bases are TGTGCCAGCAGCTCCGACAGGGGGCCCTACAATGAGCAGTTCTTC.

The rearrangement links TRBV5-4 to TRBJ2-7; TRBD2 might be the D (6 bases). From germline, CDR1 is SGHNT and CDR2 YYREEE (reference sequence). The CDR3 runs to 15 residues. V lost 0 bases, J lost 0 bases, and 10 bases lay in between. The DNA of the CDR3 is TGTGCCAGCAGCTTGGCCGGGACTCACTCCTACGAGCAGTACTTC. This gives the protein CASSLAGTHSYEQYF.

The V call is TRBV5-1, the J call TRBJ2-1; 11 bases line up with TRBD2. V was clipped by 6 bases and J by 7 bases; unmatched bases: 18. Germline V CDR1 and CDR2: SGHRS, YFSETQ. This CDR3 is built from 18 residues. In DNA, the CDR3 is TGCGCCAGCACAGTCGAGACAGGGCTAGCGGGAGGAAAAAATGAGCAGTTCTTC. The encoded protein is CASTVETGLAGGKNEQFF.

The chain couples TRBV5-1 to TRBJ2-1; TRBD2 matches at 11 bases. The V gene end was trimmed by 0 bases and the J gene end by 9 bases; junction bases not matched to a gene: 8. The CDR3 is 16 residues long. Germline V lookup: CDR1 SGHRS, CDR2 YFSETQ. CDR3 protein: CASSLGTSGPQGEQFF. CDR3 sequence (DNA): TGCGCCAGCAGCTTGGGGACTAGCGGGCCTCAGGGTGAGCAGTTCTTC.

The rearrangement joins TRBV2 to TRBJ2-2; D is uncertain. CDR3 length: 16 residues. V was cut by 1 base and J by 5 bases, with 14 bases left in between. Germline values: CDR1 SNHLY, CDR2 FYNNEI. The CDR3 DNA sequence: TGTGCCAGCAGTGAAGTCAATCAGAGGATAACCGGGGAGCTGTTTTTT. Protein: CASSEVNQRITGELFF.

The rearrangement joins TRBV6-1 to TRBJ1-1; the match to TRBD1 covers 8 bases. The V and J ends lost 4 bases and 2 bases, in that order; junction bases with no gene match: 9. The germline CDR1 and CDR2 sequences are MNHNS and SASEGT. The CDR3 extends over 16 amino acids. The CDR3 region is CASSARTGPRNTEAFF. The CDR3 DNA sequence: TGTGCCAGCAGTGCAAGGACAGGGCCACGAAACACTGAAGCTTTCTTT.

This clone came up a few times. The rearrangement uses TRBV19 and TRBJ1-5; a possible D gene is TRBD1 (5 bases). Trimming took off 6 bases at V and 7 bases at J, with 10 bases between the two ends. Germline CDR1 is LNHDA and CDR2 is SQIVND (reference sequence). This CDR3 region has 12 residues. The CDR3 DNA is TGTGCCAGTAGCCCGGGGGGACAGCCCCAGCATTTT. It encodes CASSPGGQPQHF.

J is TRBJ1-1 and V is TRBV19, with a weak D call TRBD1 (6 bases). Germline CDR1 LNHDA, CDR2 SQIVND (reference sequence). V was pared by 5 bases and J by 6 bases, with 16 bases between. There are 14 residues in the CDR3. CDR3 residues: CASSSQQGISEAFF. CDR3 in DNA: TGTGCCAGTAGTTCGCAACAGGGTATCTCTGAAGCTTTCTTT.

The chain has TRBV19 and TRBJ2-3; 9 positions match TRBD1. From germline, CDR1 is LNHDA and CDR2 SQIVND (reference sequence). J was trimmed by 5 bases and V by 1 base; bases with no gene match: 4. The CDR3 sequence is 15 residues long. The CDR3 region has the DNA TGTGCCAGTAGTATAGGACAGGGGGATGGAGATACGCAGTATTTT. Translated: CASSIGQGDGDTQYF.

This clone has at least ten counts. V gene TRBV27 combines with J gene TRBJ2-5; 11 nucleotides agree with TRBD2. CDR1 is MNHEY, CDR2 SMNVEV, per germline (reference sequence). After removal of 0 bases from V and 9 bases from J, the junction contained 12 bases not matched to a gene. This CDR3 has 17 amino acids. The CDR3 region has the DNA TGTGCCAGCAGTTTATCGGTTCAACTAGCGGGGGTTTCGGCCCAGTACTTC. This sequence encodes CASSLSVQLAGVSAQYF.

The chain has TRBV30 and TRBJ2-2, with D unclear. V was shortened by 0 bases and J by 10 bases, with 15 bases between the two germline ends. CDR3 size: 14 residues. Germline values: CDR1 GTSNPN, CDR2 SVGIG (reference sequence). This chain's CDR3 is CAWSVLGRLQELFF. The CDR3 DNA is TGTGCCTGGAGTGTATTAGGCAGGCTGCAGGAGCTGTTTTTT.

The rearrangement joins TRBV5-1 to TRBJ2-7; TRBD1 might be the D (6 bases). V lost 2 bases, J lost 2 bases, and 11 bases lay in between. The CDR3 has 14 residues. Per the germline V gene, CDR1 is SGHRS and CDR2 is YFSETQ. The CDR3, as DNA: TGCGCCAGCAGCTTAACAGGGCCCCCCTACGAGCAGTACTTC. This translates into CASSLTGPPYEQYF. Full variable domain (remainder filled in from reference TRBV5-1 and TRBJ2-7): KAGVTQTPRYLIKTRGQQVTLSCSPISGHRSVSWYQQTPGQGLQFLFEYFSETQRNKGNFPGRFSGRQFSNSRSEMNVSTLELGDSALYLCASSLTGPPYEQYFGPGTRLTVT.

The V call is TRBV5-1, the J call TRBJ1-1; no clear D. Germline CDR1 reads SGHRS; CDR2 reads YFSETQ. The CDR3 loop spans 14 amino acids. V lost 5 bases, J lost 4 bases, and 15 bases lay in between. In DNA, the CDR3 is TGCGCCAGCAGAATGGGCGAGGGTCTCACTGAAGCTTTCTTT. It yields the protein CASRMGEGLTEAFF. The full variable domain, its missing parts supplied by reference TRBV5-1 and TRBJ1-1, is KAGVTQTPRYLIKTRGQQVTLSCSPISGHRSVSWYQQTPGQGLQFLFEYFSETQRNKGNFPGRFSGRQFSNSRSEMNVSTLELGDSALYLCASRMGEGLTEAFFGQGTRLTVV.

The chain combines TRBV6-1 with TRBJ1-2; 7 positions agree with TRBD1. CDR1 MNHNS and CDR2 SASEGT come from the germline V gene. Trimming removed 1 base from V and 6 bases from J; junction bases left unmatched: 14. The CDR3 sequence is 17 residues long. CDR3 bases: TGTGCCAGCAGTGAAGTGCGTGGACAGGTGTCTACGGATGGCTACACCTTC. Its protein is CASSEVRGQVSTDGYTF.

The CDR3 DNA follows: TGTGCCAGCAGCAGATGGTATTCGGACAATGAGCAGTTCTTC. Protein product: CASSRWYSDNEQFF. The chain combines TRBV11-2 with TRBJ2-1; D is unresolved. CDR3 size: 14 residues. The germline V gene encodes CDR1 SGHAT and CDR2 FQNNGV. V was clipped by 5 bases and J by 5 bases, with 13 bases between them.

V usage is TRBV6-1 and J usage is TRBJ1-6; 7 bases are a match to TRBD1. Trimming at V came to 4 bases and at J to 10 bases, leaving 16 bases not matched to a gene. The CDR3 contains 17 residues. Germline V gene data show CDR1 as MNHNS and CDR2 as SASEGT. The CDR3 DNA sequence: TGTGCCAGCAGTGGGGGACAGACCATTGCCTTAGGGTCACCCCTCCACTTT. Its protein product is CASSGGQTIALGSPLHF.

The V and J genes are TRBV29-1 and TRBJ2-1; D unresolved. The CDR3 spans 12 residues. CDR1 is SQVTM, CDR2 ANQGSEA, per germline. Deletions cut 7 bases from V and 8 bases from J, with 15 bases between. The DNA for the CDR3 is TGCAGCGCTGCCCCCGGCCGGGATGAGCAGTTCTTC. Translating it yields CSAAPGRDEQFF.

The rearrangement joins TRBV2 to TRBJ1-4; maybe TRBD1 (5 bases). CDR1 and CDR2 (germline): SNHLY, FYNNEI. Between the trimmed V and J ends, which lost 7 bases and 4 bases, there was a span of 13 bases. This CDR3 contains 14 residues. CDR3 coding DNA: TGTGCCAGCATTCCTGGCAGGGTTAATGAAAAACTGTTTTTT. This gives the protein CASIPGRVNEKLFF.

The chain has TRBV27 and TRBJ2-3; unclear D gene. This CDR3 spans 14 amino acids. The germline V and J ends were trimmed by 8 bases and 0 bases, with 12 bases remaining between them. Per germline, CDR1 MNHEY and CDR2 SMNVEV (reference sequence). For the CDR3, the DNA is TGTGCCAGCGGCCCCGTGCCCAGCACAGATACGCAGTATTTT. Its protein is CASGPVPSTDTQYF.

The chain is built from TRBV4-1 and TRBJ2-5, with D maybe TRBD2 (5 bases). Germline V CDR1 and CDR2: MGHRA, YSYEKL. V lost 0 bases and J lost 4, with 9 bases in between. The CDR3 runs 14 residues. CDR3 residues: CASSQDRRGETQYF. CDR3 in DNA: TGCGCCAGCAGCCAAGATCGTCGGGGAGAGACCCAGTACTTC.

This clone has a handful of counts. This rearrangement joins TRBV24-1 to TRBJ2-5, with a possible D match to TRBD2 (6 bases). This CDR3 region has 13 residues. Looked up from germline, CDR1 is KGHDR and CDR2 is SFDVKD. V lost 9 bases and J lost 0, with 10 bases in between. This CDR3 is CATGGTYQETQYF. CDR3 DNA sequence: TGTGCCACCGGAGGGACTTACCAAGAGACCCAGTACTTC.

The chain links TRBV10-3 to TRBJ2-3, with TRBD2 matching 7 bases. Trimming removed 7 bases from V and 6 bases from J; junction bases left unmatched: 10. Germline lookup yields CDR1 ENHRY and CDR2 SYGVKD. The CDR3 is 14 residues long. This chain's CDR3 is CAINKESGTDTQYF. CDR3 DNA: TGTGCCATCAATAAAGAAAGCGGGACGGATACGCAGTATTTT.